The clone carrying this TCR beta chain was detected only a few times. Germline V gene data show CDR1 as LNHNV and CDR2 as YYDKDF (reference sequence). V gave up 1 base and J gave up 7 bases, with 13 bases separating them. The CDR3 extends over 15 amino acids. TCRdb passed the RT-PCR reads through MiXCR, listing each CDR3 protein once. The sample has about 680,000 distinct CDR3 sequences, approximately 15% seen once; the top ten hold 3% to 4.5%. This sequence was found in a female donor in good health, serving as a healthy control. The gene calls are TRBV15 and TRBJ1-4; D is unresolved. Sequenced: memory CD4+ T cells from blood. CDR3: CATSRGAEVGEKLFF. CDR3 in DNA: TGTGCCACCAGCAGAGGGGCGGAGGTCGGTGAAAAACTGTTTTTT.